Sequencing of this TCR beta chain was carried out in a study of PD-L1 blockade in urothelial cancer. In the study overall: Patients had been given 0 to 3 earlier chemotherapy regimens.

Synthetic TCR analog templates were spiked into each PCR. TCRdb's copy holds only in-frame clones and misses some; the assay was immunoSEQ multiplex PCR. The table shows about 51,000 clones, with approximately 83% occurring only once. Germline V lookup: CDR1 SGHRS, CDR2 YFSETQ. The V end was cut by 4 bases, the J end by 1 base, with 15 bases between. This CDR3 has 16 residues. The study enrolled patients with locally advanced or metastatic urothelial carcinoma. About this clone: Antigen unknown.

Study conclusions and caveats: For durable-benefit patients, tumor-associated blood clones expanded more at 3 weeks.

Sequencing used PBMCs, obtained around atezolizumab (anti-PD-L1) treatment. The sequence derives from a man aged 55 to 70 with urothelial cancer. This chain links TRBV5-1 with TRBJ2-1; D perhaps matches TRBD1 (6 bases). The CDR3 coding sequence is TGCGCCAGCAGCACCCTAGCAGGGGAGTCCTACAATGAGCAGTTCTTC. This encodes CASSTLAGESYNEQFF.